This T cell receptor beta chain was recovered during a study of blood T cells in healthy people across ages. Primers used in a second PCR of about 7 to 12 cycles were a sample-barcoded 5' primer and a J-beta primer mix. TCRdb re-called the 5' RACE reads with MiXCR, one entry per CDR3 protein. The table has roughly 1,500,000 distinct CDR3 sequences, around 42% seen once. Notes on this clonotype: Its target is unknown.

Findings and caveats of the study: Measured against age, TCR beta diversity per million T cells decreased in a roughly linear manner.

Peripheral blood, about 10 milliliters per donor, was collected. This CDR3 comprises 11 residues. The V gene's germline CDR1 is DFQATT and CDR2 SNEGSKA (reference sequence). Trimming shortened V by 5 bases and J by 11 bases, and 15 bases separated the two germline ends. What was sequenced was blood. The chain joins TRBV20-1 to TRBJ1-1; D remains ambiguous. This receptor was obtained from a woman aged 18 to 35 in good health. In nucleotides, the CDR3 is TGCAGTGCTGTCGACGGCTTGCGGGCTTTCTTT. Translation gives CSAVDGLRAFF.